This record concerns one T cell receptor beta chain sequence. This CDR3 has 16 residues. V was cut by 3 bases and J by 4 bases, with 17 bases left in between. The entry originates in a study of blood T cell repertoires in COVID-19. Study-wide background: Samples taken during acute and convalescent COVID-19 were collected in the United States, Italy and Spain. In each case, the material was cDNA or gDNA derived from T cells, B-cell-depleted T cells, or PBMCs.

In the source study's methods: By means of reference gene primer amplification, nucleated cell counts were estimated. This table comes from immunoSEQ multiplex PCR, and its TCRdb copy is limited to in-frame clones, with some not included. That table is the source of V, J and clone size, and D and trimming were worked out from the DNA. The sample carries about 120,000 clones, roughly four fifths recorded once. The chain combines TRBV23-1 with TRBJ2-3; a weak D match, TRBD2 (5 bases). TRBV23-1 is noted as an ORF with a role that remains uncertain. Sequencing used peripheral blood. The receptor was isolated from a human donor in a cohort sampled during active COVID-19. The CDR3 sequence is CASSQLGLAFPDTQYF. CDR3 sequence (DNA): TGCGCCAGCAGTCAGCTTGGACTTGCCTTCCCAGATACGCAGTATTTT.